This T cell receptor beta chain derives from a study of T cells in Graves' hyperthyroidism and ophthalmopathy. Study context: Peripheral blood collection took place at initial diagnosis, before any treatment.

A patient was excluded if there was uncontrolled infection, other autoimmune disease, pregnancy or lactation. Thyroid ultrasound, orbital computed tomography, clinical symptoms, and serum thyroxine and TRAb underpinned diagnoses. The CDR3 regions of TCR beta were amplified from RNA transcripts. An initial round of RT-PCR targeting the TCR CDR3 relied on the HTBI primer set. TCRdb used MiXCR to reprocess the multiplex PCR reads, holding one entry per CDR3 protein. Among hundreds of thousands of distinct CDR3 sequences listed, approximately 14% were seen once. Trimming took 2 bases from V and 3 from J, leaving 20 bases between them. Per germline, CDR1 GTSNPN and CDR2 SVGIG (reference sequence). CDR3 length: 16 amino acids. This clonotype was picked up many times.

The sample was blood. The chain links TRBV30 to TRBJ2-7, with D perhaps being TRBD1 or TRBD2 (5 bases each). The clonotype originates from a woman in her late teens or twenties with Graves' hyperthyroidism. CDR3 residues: CAWSLRPGAGRYEQYF. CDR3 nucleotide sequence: TGTGCCTGGAGTTTGAGACCCGGGGCTGGCCGCTACGAGCAGTACTTC.